The 30 T cell receptor beta chains below all came from one sample that was sequenced in a study of CD8 T cells in ankylosing spondylitis. Whole-study findings and limits: What seemed typical of ankylosing spondylitis blood was a TCR beta motif built from about eight highly homologous variants.

These TCRs are of unknown antigen specificity. TCRdb called the 5' RACE reads again in MiXCR, with one record for every CDR3 protein. The sample carries about 840,000 distinct CDR3 sequences, about an eighth recorded once. Sequenced sample: blood, either unsorted or a sorted T cell fraction (not recorded which). These receptors were collected from a male donor with ankylosing spondylitis.

This chain joins TRBV9 and TRBJ1-1; TRBD1 matches at 8 bases. Germline V gene data show CDR1 as SGDLS and CDR2 as YYNGEE. The CDR3 runs 15 residues. Trimming removed 1 base from V and 4 bases from J; junction bases left unmatched: 6. CDR3 in amino acids: CASSVLAGGGTEAFF. For the CDR3, the DNA is TGTGCCAGCAGCGTATTAGCAGGGGGCGGCACTGAAGCTTTCTTT.

This clonotype appeared many times. The J gene is TRBJ2-1, the V gene TRBV21-1; the table's D call, TRBD1, was not checked against the DNA. TRBV21-1 is a documented pseudogene. The CDR3 extends over 11 amino acids. CDR3 bases: TGTGCCAGCAGCCCCACGGGAGAGCAGTTCTTC. The encoded protein is CASSPTGEQFF.

The rearrangement links TRBV20-1 to TRBJ2-1; D is undetermined. Between the trimmed V and J ends, which lost 5 bases and 3 bases, there was a span of 8 bases. Per germline, CDR1 DFQATT and CDR2 SNEGSKA (reference sequence). The CDR3 sequence is 12 residues long. The CDR3 loop is CSASRDYNEQFF. In DNA form, the CDR3 reads TGCAGTGCTTCAAGGGACTACAATGAGCAGTTCTTC.

This clonotype came up a few times. The chain employs TRBV4-2 and TRBJ1-1; weak D call: TRBD1 (5 bases). CDR1 is LGHNA and CDR2 is YNFKEQ in the germline V gene. V lost 4 bases, J lost 3 bases, and 15 bases lay in between. The CDR3 sequence is 15 residues long. CDR3 sequence: CASSPDTGADTEAFF. The CDR3 bases are TGTGCCAGCAGCCCGGACACCGGGGCGGACACTGAAGCTTTCTTT.

This clonotype was seen only a few times. The chain carries TRBV20-1 and TRBJ2-3; 9 bases line up with TRBD2. V gave up 0 bases and J gave up 2 bases; unmatched junction bases: 9. In germline, CDR1 is DFQATT, CDR2 SNEGSKA (reference sequence). The CDR3 has 17 residues. The CDR3 here is CSARDLLAGTYTDTQYF. The CDR3 DNA sequence: TGCAGTGCTAGAGATCTGCTAGCGGGAACGTACACAGATACGCAGTATTTT.

This clonotype was counted once. A clone one base away is much larger, so this may be a read error. The genes are TRBV20-1 and TRBJ2-3; D is uncertain. V was cut by 4 bases and J by 11 bases, with 13 bases left in between. Germline CDR1 is DFQATT and CDR2 is SNEGSKA (reference sequence). This CDR3 has 11 residues. The CDR3 DNA is TGCAGTGCTAAGGGAATCGGTATGCAGTATTTT. This sequence encodes CSAKGIGMQYF.

Ten or more counts support this clonotype. The chain joins TRBV28 to TRBJ2-1; 8 positions match TRBD1. Germline V gene lookup returns CDR1 MDHEN and CDR2 SYDVKM. CDR3 length: 15 amino acids. J lost 4 bases, V lost 5 bases, and 7 bases had no gene match. This CDR3 is CASSPGTGIYNEQFF. The CDR3 bases are TGTGCCAGCAGTCCCGGGACAGGAATTTACAATGAGCAGTTCTTC.

This clonotype was found many times. The rearrangement joins TRBV6-1 to TRBJ1-2; the D gene is possibly TRBD1 (5 bases). Germline V gives CDR1 MNHNS, CDR2 SASEGT. The CDR3 has 14 residues. V lost 5 bases and J lost 5, with 15 bases in between. The CDR3 DNA reads as TGTGCCAGCAGTCGAGGAGGGACTTGGTATGGCTACACCTTC. This translates into CASSRGGTWYGYTF.

DNA of the CDR3: TGCAGTGCTAGAGATTGGGCCAGGGCAACTGAAAAACTGTTTTTT. This translates into CSARDWARATEKLFF. V usage is TRBV20-1 and J usage is TRBJ1-4; TRBD1 might be the D (5 bases). V was pared by 0 bases and J by 7 bases, with 15 bases between. Germline V gene data show CDR1 as DFQATT and CDR2 as SNEGSKA (reference sequence). The CDR3 is made up of 15 amino acids.

This clonotype occurred a few times. The chain is built from TRBV7-9 and TRBJ2-7; D may be TRBD1 (6 bases). The CDR3 spans 12 residues. The V end lost 5 bases, the J end lost 5 bases, and 10 bases lay between the germline ends. CDR1 is SEHNR, CDR2 FQNEAQ, per germline (reference sequence). The DNA for the CDR3 is TGTGCCAGCAGCCGAAACAGGGACGAGCAGTACTTC. This sequence encodes CASSRNRDEQYF. The full variable domain, completed using reference TRBV7-9 and TRBJ2-7, is DTGVSQNPRHKITKRGQNVTFRCDPISEHNRLYWYRQTLGQGPEFLTYFQNEAQLEKSRLLSDRFSAERPKGSFSTLEIQRTEQGDSAMYLCASSRNRDEQYFGPGTRLTVT.

This clonotype has a count of ten or more. The genes are TRBV5-1 and TRBJ1-1, with D unclear. Trimming left V 0 bases short and J 0 bases short, with 6 bases between. CDR1 and CDR2 from the germline V gene are SGHRS and YFSETQ. The length of the CDR3 is 14 residues. The chain's CDR3 is CASSLEVLNTEAFF. DNA for the CDR3: TGCGCCAGCAGCTTGGAGGTTCTGAACACTGAAGCTTTCTTT. Filled out from reference TRBV5-1 and TRBJ1-1, the complete variable domain reads KAGVTQTPRYLIKTRGQQVTLSCSPISGHRSVSWYQQTPGQGLQFLFEYFSETQRNKGNFPGRFSGRQFSNSRSEMNVSTLELGDSALYLCASSLEVLNTEAFFGQGTRLTVV.

This clonotype has ten or more counts. The chain combines TRBV12-3 or TRBV12-4 with TRBJ2-1; D gene unclear. Trimming left V 2 bases short and J 7 bases short, with 12 bases between. The CDR3 sequence is 14 residues long. The CDR3 protein is CASSLSSWSNEQFF. The CDR3 bases are TGTGCCAGCAGTTTAAGTTCGTGGTCTAATGAGCAGTTCTTC.

This clonotype was seen only a few times. The V and J genes are TRBV7-9 and TRBJ1-1, with a weak D call TRBD1 (5 bases). Per the germline V gene, CDR1 is SEHNR and CDR2 is FQNEAQ (reference sequence). This CDR3 is built from 15 residues. V dropped 5 bases and J dropped 8 bases, with 21 bases sitting between them. In DNA form, the CDR3 reads TGTGCCAGCAGCCCTCCGGGACCGCAACGTTTGGAAGCTTTCTTT. Residues: CASSPPGPQRLEAFF.

This clonotype was found a few times. The chain uses TRBV20-1 and TRBJ2-5; unclear D gene. Trimming took off 3 bases at V and 5 bases at J, with 10 bases between the two ends. The CDR3 length is 12 residues. Germline lookup yields CDR1 DFQATT and CDR2 SNEGSKA (reference sequence). The CDR3 bases are TGCAGTGCTAGTGTCAGGCTGGAGACCCAGTACTTC. The encoded protein is CSASVRLETQYF.

The rearrangement links TRBV7-2 to TRBJ1-2; D is undetermined. The length of the CDR3 is 13 residues. V lost 0 bases and J 4 bases, leaving 6 bases between the germline ends. CDR1 is SGHTA, CDR2 FQGNSA, per germline. For the CDR3, the DNA is TGTGCCAGCAGCTTAGCTATGGGCTATGGCTACACCTTC. Encoded protein: CASSLAMGYGYTF.

The CDR3: CASGPLGTGGNEQFF. CDR3 DNA sequence: TGTGCCAGCGGGCCCCTGGGGACAGGGGGCAATGAGCAGTTCTTC. The chain couples TRBV7-9 to TRBJ2-1; TRBD1 agrees at 11 bases. The trim removed 8 bases at V and 6 bases at J, leaving 9 bases unmatched. Germline assignment: CDR1 SEHNR and CDR2 FQNEAQ (reference sequence). CDR3 size: 15 residues.

This clonotype was picked up a small number of times. This chain connects TRBV6-6 to TRBJ1-5, with 9 bases that match TRBD1. Germline V gene data show CDR1 as MNHNY and CDR2 as SVGAGI (reference sequence). Losses at the gene ends were 2 bases for V and 3 bases for J; bases not matched to a gene: 5. The CDR3 is 16 residues long. CDR3 DNA sequence: TGTGCCAGCAGTTACACGACAGGGGGAGTCAATCAGCCCCAGCATTTT. Translated, it gives CASSYTTGGVNQPQHF.

This clonotype was seen more than once but under ten times. The chain has TRBV5-1 and TRBJ2-5, with D unclear. This CDR3 is 16 amino acids long. Trimming took 4 bases from V and 1 from J, leaving 17 bases between them. Germline V CDR1 and CDR2: SGHRS, YFSETQ. This chain's CDR3 is CASSLLGRTVQETQYF. In DNA form, the CDR3 reads TGCGCCAGCAGCCTTCTCGGACGGACGGTCCAAGAGACCCAGTACTTC. The full variable domain, rest sourced from reference TRBV5-1 and TRBJ2-5, is KAGVTQTPRYLIKTRGQQVTLSCSPISGHRSVSWYQQTPGQGLQFLFEYFSETQRNKGNFPGRFSGRQFSNSRSEMNVSTLELGDSALYLCASSLLGRTVQETQYFGPGTRLLVL.

This chain connects TRBV6-2 or TRBV6-3 to TRBJ2-1, with 11 bases identical to TRBD2. CDR1 and CDR2 from the germline V gene are MNHEY and SVGEGT. V trimming: 6 bases; J trimming: 3 bases; junction bases outside the gene matches: 4. The CDR3 length is 15 residues. CDR3 bases: TGTGCCAGCAGACTAGCGGGGGAGGGCTACAATGAGCAGTTCTTC. This translates into CASRLAGEGYNEQFF.

This clonotype was picked up many times. The V gene is TRBV6-4, the J gene TRBJ2-1, with D tentatively TRBD1 (5 bases). V dropped 5 bases and J dropped 6 bases, with 11 bases sitting between them. Per germline, CDR1 MRHNA and CDR2 SNTAGT. The CDR3 extends over 13 amino acids. CDR3: CASSRQMGNEQFF. The CDR3 DNA reads TGTGCCAGCAGTAGACAGATGGGCAATGAGCAGTTCTTC.

This clonotype was counted at least ten times. The chain carries TRBV20-1 and TRBJ1-5; 7 bases are shared with TRBD1. The CDR3 sequence is 14 residues long. Trimming at V came to 3 bases and at J to 5 bases, leaving 7 bases not matched to a gene. CDR1 is DFQATT and CDR2 is SNEGSKA in the germline V gene (reference sequence). The CDR3 is CSASSGTDHQPQHF. CDR3 nucleotide sequence: TGCAGTGCTAGCTCGGGGACAGATCATCAGCCCCAGCATTTT.

The rearrangement links TRBV28 to TRBJ2-5; TRBD1 matches 9 bases. Germline trimming cut 6 bases from V and 2 bases from J; bases unmatched to any gene: 7. The V gene's germline CDR1 is MDHEN and CDR2 SYDVKM. This CDR3 has 15 residues. The chain's CDR3 is CASRGTGRGQETQYF. In nucleotides, the CDR3 is TGTGCCAGCAGAGGGACAGGGCGCGGACAAGAGACCCAGTACTTC.

This clonotype turned up a few times. The V gene is TRBV20-1, the J gene TRBJ2-5; D is unclear. CDR3 length: 13 amino acids. Trimming cost V 3 bases and J 2 bases, with 10 bases left between them. Germline V gene data show CDR1 as DFQATT and CDR2 as SNEGSKA (reference sequence). This CDR3 is CSAREAPQETQYF. In nucleotides, the CDR3 is TGCAGTGCTAGGGAAGCGCCTCAAGAGACCCAGTACTTC.

The chain is built from TRBV3-1 and TRBJ2-2; D is unresolved. Trimming cost V 5 bases and J 0 bases, with 7 bases left between them. This CDR3 is built from 14 residues. Germline V lookup: CDR1 LGHDT, CDR2 YNNKEL (reference sequence). Here the CDR3 reads CASSRSSNTGELFF. The CDR3 coding sequence is TGTGCCAGCAGCAGGTCCTCGAACACCGGGGAGCTGTTTTTT.

This rearrangement joins TRBV6-5 to TRBJ2-7; D is possibly TRBD2 (5 bases). V was trimmed by 6 bases and J by 6 bases, leaving 9 bases between them. The CDR3 runs to 11 residues. Germline assignment: CDR1 MNHEY and CDR2 SVGAGI. The CDR3, as DNA: TGTGCCAGCAGACGGGCGGGCGAGCAGTACTTC. This encodes CASRRAGEQYF.

This clonotype was picked up many times. The CDR3 loop reads CASSQWGQGSTEAFF. CDR3 DNA: TGCGCCAGCAGCCAATGGGGTCAGGGGAGCACTGAAGCTTTCTTT. V is TRBV4-1 and J is TRBJ1-1; D perhaps matches TRBD1 (6 bases). The ends were cut back, 2 bases at V and 4 bases at J, with 14 bases in the middle. This CDR3 is built from 15 residues. CDR1 is MGHRA and CDR2 is YSYEKL in the germline V gene.

This clonotype came up a few times. The chain couples TRBV6-2 or TRBV6-3 to TRBJ2-5; the match to TRBD1 covers 7 bases. The V segment lost 2 bases and the J segment 9 bases; nucleotides outside the gene matches: 3. CDR1 MNHEY and CDR2 SVGEGT come from the germline V gene. CDR3 size: 12 residues. This chain's CDR3 is CASSYVQGSQYF. The CDR3 region has the DNA TGTGCCAGCAGTTACGTACAGGGGTCCCAGTACTTC.

The gene calls are TRBV20-1 and TRBJ2-7, with TRBD1 matching 8 bases. CDR3 length: 15 amino acids. The germline gives CDR1 DFQATT, CDR2 SNEGSKA (reference sequence). Losses at the gene ends were 1 base for V and 5 bases for J; bases not matched to a gene: 10. In DNA, the CDR3 is TGCAGTGCTAGAGGTACCAGGGGGCTATTCAACGAGCAGTACTTC. It specifies CSARGTRGLFNEQYF.

The gene calls are TRBV28 and TRBJ2-7; possible D gene TRBD2, 5 bases. Germline-derived CDR1 and CDR2 are MDHEN and SYDVKM. Trimming took off 2 bases at V and 0 bases at J, with 11 bases between the two ends. The CDR3 extends over 15 amino acids. The CDR3 spells CASSLEGSRSYEQYF. As DNA, the CDR3 is TGTGCCAGCAGTTTAGAAGGGAGCCGCTCCTACGAGCAGTACTTC. Together with reference TRBV28 and TRBJ2-7, the CDR3 gives the full variable domain: DVKVTQSSRYLVKRTGEKVFLECVQDMDHENMFWYRQDPGLGLRLIYFSYDVKMKEKGDIPEGYSVSREKKERFSLILESASTNQTSMYLCASSLEGSRSYEQYFGPGTRLTVT.

The chain recombines TRBV16 with TRBJ1-5; D unclear. V gave up 0 bases and J gave up 4 bases, with 10 bases separating them. Looked up from germline, CDR1 is KGHSY and CDR2 is FQNENV. The CDR3 is 15 residues long. CDR3 region: CASSQSVLLNQPQHF. For the CDR3, the DNA is TGTGCCAGCAGCCAATCGGTCCTGCTAAATCAGCCCCAGCATTTT.